This T cell receptor beta chain was captured in a study of blood T cell repertoires in COVID-19. Study details: The samples span acute and convalescent COVID-19 from the United States, Italy and Spain.

The method was immunoSEQ multiplex PCR; TCRdb's version includes in-frame clones alone and lacks a portion of them. This sample has over 85,000 clones; 79% occur once, and the top ten carry 24%. The CDR3 extends over 15 amino acids. Trimming took off 5 bases at V and 5 bases at J, with 19 bases between the two ends. Germline-derived CDR1 and CDR2 are SGHTA and FQGTGA. This sequence originates from a human donor in a cohort sampled during active COVID-19. Sequencing input: peripheral blood. This sequence joins TRBV7-3 and TRBJ2-7; D not resolved. The chain's CDR3 is CASSETGLTLDEQYF. For the CDR3, the DNA is TGTGCCAGCAGCGAAACGGGTCTCACTCTGGACGAGCAGTACTTC. Drawing the rest from reference TRBV7-3 and TRBJ2-7, the complete variable domain is GAGVSQTPSNKVTEKGKYVELRCDPISGHTALYWYRQSLGQGPEFLIYFQGTGAADDSGLPNDRFFAVRPEGSVSTLKIQRTERGDSAVYLCASSETGLTLDEQYFGPGTRLTVT.